A selection of T cell receptor beta chains follows, all from one sample in a study of blood T cell repertoires in COVID-19. The method was immunoSEQ multiplex PCR; TCRdb's version includes in-frame clones alone and lacks a portion of them. The table lists approximately 100,000 clones, over 75% of them singletons. Sequenced sample: peripheral blood. The receptors come from a human donor in a cohort sampled during active COVID-19. CDR3s include the opening cysteine and the closing phenylalanine or tryptophan. D genes are given only for firm matches. Not every row has a clone size; where given, it reads once, few, many or a size class.

j_call,d_call,v_call,clone_size,cdr3_aa,cdr3_nt
TRBJ1-4,TRBD1,TRBV18,-,CASSPIGTANEKLFF,TGTGCCAGCTCACCAATCGGGACAGCTAATGAAAAACTGTTTTTT
TRBJ1-3,-,TRBV7-8,-,CASSLRGGRDTIYF,TGTGCCAGCAGCTTAAGAGGGGGGAGGGACACCATATATTTT
TRBJ1-2,-,TRBV11-2,-,CASSSGAGYYGYTF,TGTGCCAGCAGCTCAGGTGCGGGATACTATGGCTACACCTTC
TRBJ2-1,TRBD1,TRBV24-1,-,CATSGLGTDNEQFF,TGTGCCACCAGTGGGCTAGGGACAGACAATGAGCAGTTCTTC
TRBJ2-5,TRBD2,TRBV9,-,CASSVGAGVASGIQETQYF,TGTGCCAGCAGCGTAGGGGCCGGAGTGGCTAGCGGGATACAAGAGACCCAGTACTTC
TRBJ2-3,TRBD2,TRBV5-5,-,CASSSPGTSGRDTQYF,TGTGCCAGCAGCTCTCCGGGGACTAGCGGGAGAGATACGCAGTATTTT
TRBJ2-1,TRBD2,TRBV5-1,-,CASSQRTSGNYNEQFF,TGCGCCAGCAGCCAACGGACTAGCGGAAACTACAATGAGCAGTTCTTC
TRBJ2-3,-,TRBV7-9,few,CASSPGDTDTQYF,TGTGCCAGCAGCCCAGGGGACACAGATACGCAGTATTTT
TRBJ2-4,-,TRBV3-1/TRBV3-2,-,CASSLRTNKNIQYF,TGTGCCAGCAGCCTCCGGACTAACAAAAACATTCAGTACTTC
TRBJ1-2,TRBD1,TRBV9,-,CASSVDRGSNYGYTF,TGTGCCAGCAGCGTTGACAGGGGAAGCAACTATGGCTACACCTTC
TRBJ2-3,TRBD2,TRBV28,-,CASSKLAGRDTQYF,TGTGCCAGCAGTAAACTAGCGGGGAGAGATACGCAGTATTTT
TRBJ2-7,-,TRBV19,-,CASSFSGSVYEQYF,TGTGCCAGTAGTTTCTCCGGCAGCGTCTACGAGCAGTACTTC
TRBJ2-7,TRBD2,TRBV19,-,CASSLGDYSAYEQYF,TGTGCCAGTAGTTTAGGGGACTACTCAGCCTACGAGCAGTACTTC
TRBJ2-7,TRBD1,TRBV3-1/TRBV3-2,-,CASSQPGGQGAGEQYF,TGTGCCAGCAGCCAACCCGGGGGACAGGGGGCTGGGGAGCAGTACTTC
TRBJ2-1,TRBD2,TRBV19,-,CASKRGGLAGGSSYNEQFF,TGTGCCAGTAAGAGGGGCGGACTAGCGGGGGGGAGCTCCTACAATGAGCAGTTCTTC
TRBJ2-5,TRBD1,TRBV18,-,CASSPRDRGLEETQYF,TGTGCCAGCTCACCTCGGGACAGGGGGTTAGAGGAGACCCAGTACTTC
TRBJ2-3,-,TRBV7-9,-,CASSLLLASGTDTQYF,TGTGCCAGCAGCTTACTCCTAGCTAGCGGCACAGATACGCAGTATTTT
TRBJ2-1,TRBD2,TRBV9,once,CASSGSGGPYNEQFF,TGTGCCAGCAGCGGTAGCGGGGGGCCGTACAATGAGCAGTTCTTC
TRBJ2-7,-,TRBV10-2,-,CASSESPGTYEQYF,TGCGCCAGCAGTGAGTCGCCGGGTACCTACGAGCAGTACTTC
TRBJ2-7,-,TRBV4-1,-,CASSQTQVSYEQYF,TGCGCCAGCAGCCAAACACAGGTTTCCTACGAGCAGTACTTC
TRBJ2-1,-,TRBV24-1,-,CATSDFSNEQFF,TGTGCCACCAGTGATTTTAGCAATGAGCAGTTCTTC
TRBJ2-3,-,TRBV7-6,once,CASSPWVQGVDTQYF,TGTGCCAGCAGCCCGTGGGTACAGGGAGTAGATACGCAGTATTTT
TRBJ2-7,TRBD2,TRBV7-9,-,CASSLATSGIEEEQYF,TGTGCCAGCAGCTTAGCGACTAGCGGGATAGAAGAAGAGCAGTACTTC
TRBJ2-1,-,TRBV5-1,-,CASSVHDSYNEQFF,TGCGCCAGCAGCGTACACGACAGCTACAATGAGCAGTTCTTC
TRBJ2-3,TRBD2,TRBV28,-,CASSLLGRLGDTQYF,TGTGCCAGCAGTCTCCTCGGGAGGTTAGGAGATACGCAGTATTTT
TRBJ1-6,TRBD1,TRBV7-9,-,CASSSDREPNSPLHF,TGTGCCAGCAGCTCCGACAGGGAGCCGAATTCACCCCTCCACTTT
TRBJ1-5,-,TRBV9,-,CASSVAGVGQPQHF,TGTGCCAGCAGCGTAGCAGGTGTTGGCCAGCCCCAGCATTTT
TRBJ1-4,-,TRBV7-6,-,CASSLGSGRNEKLFF,TGTGCCAGCAGCTTAGGTTCAGGCAGGAATGAAAAACTGTTTTTT